The 7 T cell receptor beta chains given below trace back to one sample, sequenced in a study of PD-1 blockade in classical Hodgkin lymphoma. Sequenced by immunoSEQ multiplex PCR; TCRdb stores in-frame clones only, minus some. The table includes approximately 99,000 clones, roughly 80% detected once. Every one of the patients relapsed after autologous stem cell transplantation (brentuximab vedotin exposure was variable). The starting material was peripheral blood mononuclear cells (PBMCs), obtained before the second cycle of nivolumab. The receptors were gathered from a human donor with classical Hodgkin lymphoma.

The V gene is TRBV7-9, the J gene TRBJ1-4, with 7 bases aligning to TRBD1. CDR1 SEHNR and CDR2 FQNEAQ come from the germline V gene (reference sequence). The V gene end was trimmed by 5 bases and the J gene end by 10 bases; junction bases not matched to a gene: 16. The CDR3 loop spans 16 amino acids. The CDR3 here is CASSRSRDSLVGKLFF. The CDR3 nucleotides are TGTGCCAGCAGCCGCAGCCGGGACAGCCTTGTCGGAAAACTGTTTTTT. Full variable domain (rest looked up from reference TRBV7-9 and TRBJ1-4): DTGVSQNPRHKITKRGQNVTFRCDPISEHNRLYWYRQTLGQGPEFLTYFQNEAQLEKSRLLSDRFSAERPKGSFSTLEIQRTEQGDSAMYLCASSRSRDSLVGKLFFGSGTQLSVL.

This clone has just one count. The chain recombines TRBV4-3 with TRBJ1-1, with no clear D. Germline assignment: CDR1 LGHNA and CDR2 YSLEER. With 0 bases removed from V and 10 bases from J, the gap between germline ends came to 21 bases. The CDR3 extends over 16 amino acids. Here the CDR3 DNA reads TGCGCCAGCAGCCAAGATCTTATGAGTACCGGGGAGGTAGCTTTCTTT. Protein sequence: CASSQDLMSTGEVAFF.

The chain joins TRBV7-2 to TRBJ1-4; D possibly corresponds to TRBD1 (5 bases). Deletions cut 5 bases from V and 2 bases from J, with 21 bases between. Looked up from germline, CDR1 is SGHTA and CDR2 is FQGNSA. This CDR3 spans 18 amino acids. CDR3 amino acids: CASSPRVLDRGTNEKLFF. The CDR3 bases are TGTGCCAGCAGCCCCCGGGTCTTGGACCGGGGGACTAATGAAAAACTGTTTTTT.

This clone was seen only a few times. This sequence joins TRBV2 and TRBJ2-4, with 9 bases identical to TRBD1. Germline V gives CDR1 SNHLY, CDR2 FYNNEI. The CDR3 contains 12 residues. With 8 bases clipped from V and 12 bases from J, the junction kept 8 bases outside the gene matches. CDR3 DNA: TGTGCCAGCCGGGACAGGGTGGATAATCAGTACTTC. It yields the protein CASRDRVDNQYF.

On this clone: Other DNA variants within this sample encode the same CDR3. This chain links TRBV10-3 with TRBJ2-7, with 9 bases matching TRBD1. The CDR3 is 12 amino acids. Germline CDR1 is ENHRY and CDR2 is SYGVKD. J was trimmed by 4 bases and V by 6 bases; bases with no gene match: 1. The CDR3 protein is CAISGQGYEQYF. The CDR3 region has the DNA TGTGCCATCAGCGGACAGGGGTACGAGCAGTACTTC.

The chain joins TRBV5-1 to TRBJ2-5, with 9 positions matching TRBD1. After removal of 4 bases from V and 4 bases from J, the junction contained 5 bases not matched to a gene. This CDR3 has 14 amino acids. Per germline, CDR1 SGHRS and CDR2 YFSETQ. CDR3 in amino acids: CASSRGTGRETQYF. Written as DNA, the CDR3 is TGCGCCAGCAGCCGCGGGACAGGGCGAGAGACCCAGTACTTC.

J is TRBJ2-5 and V is TRBV11-2, with 9 bases fitting TRBD2. This CDR3 has 13 residues. Losses at the gene ends were 3 bases for V and 5 bases for J; bases not matched to a gene: 1. Germline CDR1 SGHAT, CDR2 FQNNGV. The CDR3 region is CASSFGTSETQYF. CDR3 bases: TGTGCCAGCAGCTTCGGGACTAGCGAGACCCAGTACTTC.